This paragraph covers one TCR beta chain sequence. As yet, its antigen is unknown. Measured with immunoSEQ multiplex PCR; TCRdb has only the in-frame clones, and not every one. The sample gives around 40,000 clones, 75% of which show up once; 8.5% to 10% is in the top ten. The record originates from a study of radiotherapy plus CTLA-4 blockade in lung cancer. Overall study: Among enrolled patients, 15% to 20% responded and 25% to 35% achieved disease control. Study observations and caveats: With interferon-beta, early dynamics of blood T cell clones were reported to best predict response. In blood, TCR clones derived from the tumor expanded after radiotherapy plus ipilimumab.

This clonotype was obtained from a human donor with non-small cell lung cancer who had stable disease on radiotherapy plus ipilimumab. Source: peripheral blood, taken from a patient treated with radiotherapy plus ipilimumab.

CDR3 DNA: TGTGCCACCAGCAGAGGGAACAGTAATTCACCCCTCCACTTT. Its protein is CATSRGNSNSPLHF. The J gene is TRBJ1-6, the V gene TRBV15; D is ambiguous. Germline CDR1 and CDR2: LNHNV and YYDKDF (reference sequence). Trimming took 1 base from V and 6 from J, leaving 7 bases between them. The CDR3 runs to 14 residues.